This entry lists 24 T cell receptor beta chains sequenced from one sample in a study of cytomegalovirus exposure and HLA in healthy donors. With 60 Vbeta and 13 Jbeta primers, the PCR was carried out. Data came from immunoSEQ multiplex PCR; TCRdb stores just in-frame clones and leaves some out. This sample carries 130,000 to 150,000 clones, roughly 76% of them seen once, and the ten largest clones take roughly 2.9%. The sequencing sample was made of PBMCs. These receptors were collected from a woman aged 30 to 39 in good health and CMV-seronegative.

The rearrangement joins TRBV6-5 to TRBJ1-4, with 8 positions matching TRBD1. The CDR3 consists of 14 residues. Germline trimming cut 6 bases from V and 7 bases from J; bases unmatched to any gene: 7. The germline gives CDR1 MNHEY, CDR2 SVGAGI. The CDR3 loop reads CASSRDRGGEKLFF. The CDR3 DNA sequence: TGTGCCAGCAGCAGAGACAGGGGCGGTGAAAAACTGTTTTTT.

This clone occurred a few times. CDR3 sequence: CSVEGNRGTYEQYF. In DNA, the CDR3 is TGCAGCGTTGAAGGTAACAGGGGCACCTACGAGCAGTACTTC. The chain couples TRBV29-1 to TRBJ2-7, with 7 bases fitting TRBD1. The CDR3 is 14 amino acids. Germline CDR1 reads SQVTM; CDR2 reads ANQGSEA. V lost 1 base, J lost 2 bases, and 5 bases stayed unmatched.

V usage is TRBV5-4 and J usage is TRBJ2-3; D is possibly TRBD2 (6 bases). There are 14 residues in the CDR3. Looked up from germline, CDR1 is SGHNT and CDR2 is YYREEE (reference sequence). V was pared by 3 bases and J by 6 bases, with 14 bases between. The CDR3 loop is CASSSGTSRDTQYF. CDR3 sequence (DNA): TGTGCCAGCAGCTCCGGGACTTCGCGTGATACGCAGTATTTT. The whole variable domain, remainder taken from reference TRBV5-4 and TRBJ2-3, is ETGVTQSPTHLIKTRGQQVTLRCSSQSGHNTVSWYQQALGQGPQFIFQYYREEENGRGNFPPRFSGLQFPNYSSELNVNALELDDSALYLCASSSGTSRDTQYFGPGTRLTVL.

The V and J genes are TRBV7-3 and TRBJ2-2; 10 bases are a match to TRBD2. Per germline, CDR1 SGHTA and CDR2 FQGTGA. Trimming at V came to 5 bases and at J to 3 bases, leaving 15 bases not matched to a gene. The CDR3 sequence is 19 residues long. The CDR3 sequence is CASSPNGLAGALHTGELFF. The CDR3 nucleotides are TGTGCCAGCAGCCCCAACGGCCTAGCGGGAGCCCTACACACCGGGGAGCTGTTTTTT.

The rearrangement uses TRBV5-4 and TRBJ2-1; 9 positions match TRBD1. The germline V gene encodes CDR1 SGHNT and CDR2 YYREEE (reference sequence). V dropped 4 bases and J dropped 4; count of bases not matched to a gene: 6. The CDR3 is 15 amino acids. CDR3: CASSSGQGRYNEQFF. CDR3 nucleotides: TGTGCCAGCAGCAGCGGACAGGGGAGGTACAATGAGCAGTTCTTC.

The chain couples TRBV27 to TRBJ1-1; D is unclear. Germline CDR1 MNHEY, CDR2 SMNVEV (reference sequence). The CDR3 contains 15 residues. Deletions cut 6 bases from V and 1 base from J, with 15 bases between. This CDR3 reads CASSPGLTKNTEAFF. The CDR3 DNA follows: TGTGCCAGCAGCCCCGGACTCACTAAGAACACTGAAGCTTTCTTT.

The chain couples TRBV5-5 to TRBJ2-2, with a possible D match to TRBD2 (6 bases). Germline V CDR1 and CDR2: SGHKS, YYEKEE (reference sequence). Trimming cost V 0 bases and J 1 base, with 7 bases left between them. The CDR3 sequence is 15 residues long. The CDR3 DNA sequence: TGTGCCAGCAGCTTGGTGCGGGGGAACACCGGGGAGCTGTTTTTT. Its translation: CASSLVRGNTGELFF.

This clone was picked up a small number of times. This sequence joins TRBV6-1 and TRBJ2-7; D is uncertain. V lost 1 base and J lost 2, with 9 bases in between. The germline V gene encodes CDR1 MNHNS and CDR2 SASEGT. CDR3 length: 14 residues. This CDR3 reads CASSEGREAYEQYF. The CDR3 nucleotides are TGTGCCAGCAGTGAAGGAAGAGAAGCCTACGAGCAGTACTTC.

V usage is TRBV5-4 and J usage is TRBJ1-2; 10 bases align to TRBD1. V shed 0 bases and J 5 bases; nucleotides not matched to a gene: 7. Germline values: CDR1 SGHNT, CDR2 YYREEE (reference sequence). The CDR3 has 16 amino acids. The CDR3 DNA sequence: TGTGCCAGCAGCTTGGTAGACAGGGGGCCGGGATATGGCTACACCTTC. This encodes CASSLVDRGPGYGYTF.

This clone has only one observation. This sequence joins TRBV18 and TRBJ1-2; the D gene is possibly TRBD1 (6 bases). V was cut by 5 bases and J by 8 bases, with 18 bases left in between. The CDR3 is made up of 14 amino acids. CDR1 is KGHSH, CDR2 LQKENI, per germline. DNA for the CDR3: TGTGCCAGCTCAGCAAACTACCGGGACAACGGCTACACCTTC. Translation: CASSANYRDNGYTF.

In regard to this clone: The CDR3 does not end in the conserved phenylalanine or tryptophan, so this is likely a read error. The chain carries TRBV19 and TRBJ1-1; TRBD1 aligns across 9 bases. From germline, CDR1 is LNHDA and CDR2 SQIVND (reference sequence). Trimming cost V 2 bases and J 5 bases; bases outside gene matches: 6. The CDR3 extends over 15 amino acids. The DNA for the CDR3 is TGTGCCAGTAGTATAACTGGGACAGGGTCGACTGAAGCTTTCTAT. Its translation: CASSITGTGSTEAFY.

The chain employs TRBV4-3 and TRBJ1-2; 9 positions agree with TRBD1. The germline gives CDR1 LGHNA, CDR2 YSLEER. The CDR3 loop spans 16 amino acids. V gave up 0 bases and J gave up 4 bases; unmatched junction bases: 6. In DNA form, the CDR3 reads TGCGCCAGCAGCCAAGATCAGGGACAGGGCTTCTATGGCTACACCTTC. Residues: CASSQDQGQGFYGYTF.

The gene calls are TRBV11-2 and TRBJ2-7, with D possibly being TRBD1 (6 bases). The CDR3 has 15 amino acids. CDR1 and CDR2 (germline): SGHAT, FQNNGV. Trimming cost V 8 bases and J 4 bases, with 21 bases left between them. The DNA of the CDR3 is TGTGCCAGCCTGAAGGGTACAGGGTGGTTTTACGAGCAGTACTTC. It codes for CASLKGTGWFYEQYF.

This clone came up a few times. The chain employs TRBV5-1 and TRBJ2-3, with TRBD1 matching over 8 bases. The CDR3 is made up of 15 amino acids. CDR1 SGHRS and CDR2 YFSETQ come from the germline V gene. With V trimmed by 2 bases and J by 7 bases, 9 bases remained unmatched. CDR3 bases: TGCGCCAGCAGCTTACGGACAGGGACTTTGCATACGCAGTATTTT. This encodes CASSLRTGTLHTQYF.

This chain links TRBV27 with TRBJ1-4; a weak D match, TRBD1 (6 bases). This CDR3 has 15 amino acids. Germline V CDR1 and CDR2: MNHEY, SMNVEV (reference sequence). Trimming shortened V by 2 bases and J by 5 bases, and 12 bases separated the two germline ends. CDR3 DNA sequence: TGTGCCAGCAGTTTAGGTGGGGGCCCGAATGAAAAACTGTTTTTT. It translates to CASSLGGGPNEKLFF.

V is TRBV5-4 and J is TRBJ2-7; a possible D gene is TRBD1 (6 bases). Per the germline V gene, CDR1 is SGHNT and CDR2 is YYREEE (reference sequence). With 4 bases removed from V and 4 bases from J, the gap between germline ends came to 9 bases. This CDR3 contains 12 residues. The CDR3 bases are TGTGCCAGCAGCCGAACAGGGTACGAGCAGTACTTC. This sequence encodes CASSRTGYEQYF.

CDR3 in amino acids: CASSLSPLLNSYEQYF. DNA for the CDR3: TGTGCCAGCAGTTTATCCCCCCTACTAAACTCCTACGAGCAGTACTTC. The chain has TRBV28 and TRBJ2-7; the D is unclear. The CDR3 consists of 16 residues. Germline assignment: CDR1 MDHEN and CDR2 SYDVKM. V lost 1 base and J 0 bases, leaving 13 bases between the germline ends.

The chain recombines TRBV28 with TRBJ2-1; weak D call: TRBD1 (6 bases). Germline CDR1 MDHEN, CDR2 SYDVKM. The CDR3 runs to 15 residues. The V end was cut by 4 bases, the J end by 9 bases, with 19 bases between. The CDR3 reads CASSSEGQSFSEQFF. The CDR3 nucleotides read TGTGCCAGCAGTTCAGAAGGACAGTCCTTCTCTGAGCAGTTCTTC.

V usage is TRBV27 and J usage is TRBJ2-7, with a weak D call TRBD2 (6 bases). CDR1 and CDR2 from the germline V gene are MNHEY and SMNVEV (reference sequence). The CDR3 sequence is 16 residues long. V was shortened by 9 bases and J by 5 bases, with 26 bases between the two germline ends. The chain's CDR3 is CARQTSFGTDNHEQYF. CDR3 bases: TGTGCCAGGCAAACCTCTTTCGGGACTGACAATCACGAGCAGTACTTC.

This clone has at least ten counts. The chain links TRBV5-1 to TRBJ2-5, with TRBD1 matching 11 bases. The CDR3 length is 15 residues. The germline gives CDR1 SGHRS, CDR2 YFSETQ. Trimming removed 2 bases from V and 4 bases from J; junction bases left unmatched: 4. The CDR3 is CASSFGGTGGETQYF. The CDR3 region has the DNA TGCGCCAGCAGCTTTGGGGGGACAGGGGGAGAGACCCAGTACTTC.

This chain connects TRBV7-3 to TRBJ2-2; D might be TRBD1 (6 bases). V was clipped by 5 bases and J by 7 bases, with 17 bases between them. The CDR3 has 15 residues. Looked up from germline, CDR1 is SGHTA and CDR2 is FQGTGA. This chain's CDR3 is CASSTGTRVGGELFF. In DNA, the CDR3 is TGTGCCAGCAGCACCGGGACACGGGTGGGCGGGGAGCTGTTTTTT.

The V gene is TRBV7-9, the J gene TRBJ2-1; 7 bases map to TRBD2. The CDR3 covers 13 residues. CDR1 is SEHNR, CDR2 FQNEAQ, per germline (reference sequence). The ends lost 1 base at V and 10 bases at J; junction bases unmatched: 4. For the CDR3, the DNA is TGTGCCAGCAGCTTAGATAGAGCGGGGGAGCAGTTCTTC. Translated, it gives CASSLDRAGEQFF.

This chain links TRBV7-9 with TRBJ2-1; TRBD1 might be the D (6 bases). Germline CDR1 and CDR2: SEHNR and FQNEAQ (reference sequence). V was shortened by 0 bases and J by 6 bases, with 15 bases between the two germline ends. The CDR3 loop spans 16 amino acids. CDR3 sequence: CASSLAVGHIGNEQFF. CDR3 in DNA: TGTGCCAGCAGCTTAGCGGTGGGACACATAGGCAATGAGCAGTTCTTC. The whole variable domain, filled in from reference TRBV7-9 and TRBJ2-1, reads DTGVSQNPRHKITKRGQNVTFRCDPISEHNRLYWYRQTLGQGPEFLTYFQNEAQLEKSRLLSDRFSAERPKGSFSTLEIQRTEQGDSAMYLCASSLAVGHIGNEQFFGPGTRLTVL.

The V gene is TRBV15, the J gene TRBJ2-5, with D tentatively TRBD1 (5 bases). The V gene lost 5 bases and the J gene lost 8 bases, with 15 bases spanning the gap. Germline CDR1 and CDR2: LNHNV and YYDKDF (reference sequence). The CDR3 is 13 residues long. The CDR3 DNA reads TGTGCCACCAGCTACTCCGCCACAGGAACCCAGTACTTC. Translating gives CATSYSATGTQYF.